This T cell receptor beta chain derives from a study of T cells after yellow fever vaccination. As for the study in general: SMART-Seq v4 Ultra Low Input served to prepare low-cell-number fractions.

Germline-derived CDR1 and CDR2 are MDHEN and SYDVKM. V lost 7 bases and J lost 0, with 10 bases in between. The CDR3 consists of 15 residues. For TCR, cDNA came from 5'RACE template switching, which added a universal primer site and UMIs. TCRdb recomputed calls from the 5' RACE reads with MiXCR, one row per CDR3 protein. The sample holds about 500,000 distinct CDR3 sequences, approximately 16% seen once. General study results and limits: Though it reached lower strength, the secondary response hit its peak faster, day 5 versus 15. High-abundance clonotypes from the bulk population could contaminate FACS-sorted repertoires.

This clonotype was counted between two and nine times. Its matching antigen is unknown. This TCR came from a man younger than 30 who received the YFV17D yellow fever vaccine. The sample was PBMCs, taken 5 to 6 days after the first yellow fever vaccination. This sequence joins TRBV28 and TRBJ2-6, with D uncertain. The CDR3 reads CASTSRASGANVLTF. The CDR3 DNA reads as TGTGCCAGCACCTCACGGGCCTCTGGGGCCAACGTCCTGACTTTC.